Following are 15 T cell receptor beta chains from one sample sequenced in a study of shared clonotypes between healthy human individuals. Assay used: immunoSEQ multiplex PCR; TCRdb lists only in-frame clones, some missing. The data hold over 1.4 million clones, with around 95% observed a single time. What was sequenced was naive CD4+ T cells sorted from blood. Subset defined: CD45RA+ positively selected. The receptors derive from a man aged 25 to 40 in good health.

The V gene is TRBV7-8, the J gene TRBJ1-5; weak D call: TRBD1 (6 bases). V lost 5 bases and J 0 bases, leaving 20 bases between the germline ends. The V gene's germline CDR1 is SGHVS and CDR2 FQNEAQ. The length of the CDR3 is 18 residues. The CDR3 coding sequence is TGTGCCAGCAGCCATGAAAAAGGACAGTCCTATAGCAATCAGCCCCAGCATTTT. Protein product: CASSHEKGQSYSNQPQHF.

The rearrangement joins TRBV5-4 to TRBJ2-4; 7 bases map to TRBD1. The germline gives CDR1 SGHNT, CDR2 YYREEE (reference sequence). Trimming at V came to 5 bases and at J to 0 bases, leaving 5 bases not matched to a gene. This CDR3 region has 15 residues. The CDR3 sequence is CASSSGTAAKNIQYF. The CDR3 DNA reads TGTGCCAGCAGTTCCGGGACAGCAGCCAAAAACATTCAGTACTTC.

V and J are TRBV19 and TRBJ2-3; D not resolved. Germline V gene data show CDR1 as LNHDA and CDR2 as SQIVND (reference sequence). The ends were cut back, 2 bases at V and 2 bases at J, with 17 bases in the middle. The length of the CDR3 is 17 residues. CDR3 DNA sequence: TGTGCCAGTAGTATACGAGGACCCGCTCCGTACACAGATACGCAGTATTTT. It specifies CASSIRGPAPYTDTQYF.

The V call is TRBV10-3, the J call TRBJ2-1; no firm D call. This CDR3 is built from 13 residues. V gave up 3 bases and J gave up 1 base, with 4 bases separating them. Germline V lookup: CDR1 ENHRY, CDR2 SYGVKD. CDR3 residues: CAISDRSYNEQFF. In DNA, the CDR3 is TGTGCCATCAGTGACAGGTCCTACAATGAGCAGTTCTTC.

This chain links TRBV7-9 with TRBJ1-1; weak D call: TRBD1 (5 bases). The V end lost 1 base, the J end lost 3 bases, and 12 bases lay between the germline ends. The CDR3 is 15 residues long. Germline lookup yields CDR1 SEHNR and CDR2 FQNEAQ (reference sequence). The DNA of the CDR3 is TGTGCCAGCAGCTTAGGGCGACAGTTGCACACTGAAGCTTTCTTT. Its protein product is CASSLGRQLHTEAFF.

The CDR3 spells CATSREPGLVINEQFF. In DNA form, the CDR3 reads TGTGCCACCAGCAGAGAGCCGGGACTAGTTATTAATGAGCAGTTCTTC. The chain employs TRBV15 and TRBJ2-1, with TRBD2 matching over 8 bases. With V trimmed by 0 bases and J by 7 bases, 8 bases remained unmatched. This CDR3 comprises 16 residues. CDR1 and CDR2 (germline): LNHNV, YYDKDF (reference sequence).

The V call is TRBV27, the J call TRBJ2-5; D is uncertain. Germline values: CDR1 MNHEY, CDR2 SMNVEV (reference sequence). The CDR3 runs 13 residues. V lost 5 bases to trimming and J lost 1 base, with 8 bases between them. In DNA form, the CDR3 reads TGTGCCAGCAGTCTAATCCCCCAAGAGACCCAGTACTTC. Translated, it gives CASSLIPQETQYF.

V is TRBV7-8 and J is TRBJ2-5; no clear D gene. The CDR3 has 16 amino acids. V lost 1 base and J lost 2, with 14 bases in between. Germline V gene data show CDR1 as SGHVS and CDR2 as FQNEAQ. The CDR3 region is CASSLVFGGRQETQYF. CDR3 DNA: TGTGCCAGCAGCTTAGTCTTCGGCGGAAGACAAGAGACCCAGTACTTC.

The rearrangement links TRBV19 to TRBJ2-1; perhaps D is TRBD1 or TRBD2 (5 bases each). The CDR3 has 15 amino acids. Germline CDR1 LNHDA, CDR2 SQIVND (reference sequence). The germline V and J ends were trimmed by 8 bases and 0 bases, with 14 bases remaining between them. The CDR3 loop is CASRRDVASYNEQFF. For the CDR3, the DNA is TGTGCCAGTCGCCGGGACGTCGCCTCCTACAATGAGCAGTTCTTC. Full variable domain (remainder filled in from reference TRBV19 and TRBJ2-1): DGGITQSPKYLFRKEGQNVTLSCEQNLNHDAMYWYRQDPGQGLRLIYYSQIVNDFQKGDIAEGYSVSREKKESFPLTVTSAQKNPTAFYLCASRRDVASYNEQFFGPGTRLTVL.

The chain carries TRBV4-2 and TRBJ2-7; tentatively, D is TRBD2 (7 bases). The CDR3 is made up of 16 amino acids. Germline V lookup: CDR1 LGHNA, CDR2 YNFKEQ. V gave up 0 bases and J gave up 2 bases, with 14 bases separating them. CDR3 nucleotides: TGTGCCAGCAGCCAAGAATGGAGGGGGGGGACCTACGAGCAGTACTTC. It encodes CASSQEWRGGTYEQYF.

The rearrangement uses TRBV28 and TRBJ2-1; 10 nucleotides match TRBD2. The CDR3 runs to 16 residues. The germline V gene has CDR1 MDHEN and CDR2 SYDVKM. V trimming: 6 bases; J trimming: 0 bases; junction bases outside the gene matches: 5. The DNA for the CDR3 is TGTGCCAGCAGCCTTGTAGCGGGAGGCTCCTACAATGAGCAGTTCTTC. It specifies CASSLVAGGSYNEQFF. The variable domain in full, with the rest retrieved from reference TRBV28 and TRBJ2-1, is DVKVTQSSRYLVKRTGEKVFLECVQDMDHENMFWYRQDPGLGLRLIYFSYDVKMKEKGDIPEGYSVSREKKERFSLILESASTNQTSMYLCASSLVAGGSYNEQFFGPGTRLTVL.

This chain uses TRBV29-1 with TRBJ2-2, with D perhaps given as TRBD1 or TRBD2 (5 bases each). CDR3 length: 14 amino acids. Germline CDR1 SQVTM, CDR2 ANQGSEA. Between the trimmed V and J ends, which lost 4 bases and 4 bases, there was a span of 13 bases. The CDR3 loop is CSVGDPSPTGELFF. In DNA, the CDR3 is TGCAGCGTTGGGGACCCTAGCCCCACCGGGGAGCTGTTTTTT.

The chain couples TRBV5-5 to TRBJ2-5; D not resolved. Germline lookup yields CDR1 SGHKS and CDR2 YYEKEE (reference sequence). Trimming removed 7 bases from V and 1 base from J, with 14 bases in between. CDR3 length: 14 residues. The CDR3 here is CASLLFTVQETQYF. The CDR3, as DNA: TGTGCCAGCCTGCTTTTCACGGTCCAAGAGACCCAGTACTTC.

This chain uses TRBV28 with TRBJ2-1; 10 bases match TRBD2. CDR3 length equals 14 residues. Per germline, CDR1 MDHEN and CDR2 SYDVKM. Unmatched junction bases numbered 11, after V lost 8 bases and J lost 10 bases. The CDR3 is CASEPSGSPQEQFF. The DNA of the CDR3 is TGTGCCAGCGAACCTAGCGGGAGCCCCCAAGAGCAGTTCTTC. The full variable domain, its missing parts supplied by reference TRBV28 and TRBJ2-1, is DVKVTQSSRYLVKRTGEKVFLECVQDMDHENMFWYRQDPGLGLRLIYFSYDVKMKEKGDIPEGYSVSREKKERFSLILESASTNQTSMYLCASEPSGSPQEQFFGPGTRLTVL.

The chain carries TRBV18 and TRBJ1-5; no clear D. This CDR3 has 15 amino acids. Trimming shortened V by 5 bases and J by 2 bases, and 13 bases separated the two germline ends. CDR1 is KGHSH and CDR2 is LQKENI in the germline V gene. CDR3 bases: TGTGCCAGCTCATCGAGACTGGGTGGCAATCAGCCCCAGCATTTT. Its translation is CASSSRLGGNQPQHF. The full variable domain, in which reference TRBV18 and TRBJ1-5 provide the parts outside the CDR3, is NAGVMQNPRHLVRRRGQEARLRCSPMKGHSHVYWYRQLPEEGLKFMVYLQKENIIDESGMPKERFSAEFPKEGPSILRIQQVVRGDSAAYFCASSSRLGGNQPQHFGDGTRLSIL.